This T cell receptor beta chain was sequenced for a study of T cell repertoires in cytomegalovirus infection. General study findings and limits: HLA-C-restricted TCR beta clonotypes specific for CMV led the ex vivo response. Cumulative frequency (of public TCR beta family members) identified carriers of CMV plus the relevant HLA.

TCRdb reprocessed the reads with MiXCR, giving one entry per CDR3 protein. Of approximately 1,000,000 distinct CDR3 sequences listed, around 31% are singletons. V lost 6 bases and J lost 6; bases outside the gene matches: 9. This CDR3 is built from 14 residues. Germline CDR1 is SGHTA and CDR2 is FQGNSA. On this clonotype: Its antigen remains unidentified.

The chain is built from TRBV7-2 and TRBJ2-7; 9 bases are a match to TRBD2. The sequencing here drew on cultured CD8+ T cells from PBMCs, taken from culture after CMV antigen stimulation. The source is a human donor in good health (CMV status not recorded). Some clones in this sample may be carry-over from other donors' samples. In DNA, the CDR3 is TGTGCCAGCAGACCTGCAGGACTAGCGCTCGAGCAGTACTTC. This gives the protein CASRPAGLALEQYF.